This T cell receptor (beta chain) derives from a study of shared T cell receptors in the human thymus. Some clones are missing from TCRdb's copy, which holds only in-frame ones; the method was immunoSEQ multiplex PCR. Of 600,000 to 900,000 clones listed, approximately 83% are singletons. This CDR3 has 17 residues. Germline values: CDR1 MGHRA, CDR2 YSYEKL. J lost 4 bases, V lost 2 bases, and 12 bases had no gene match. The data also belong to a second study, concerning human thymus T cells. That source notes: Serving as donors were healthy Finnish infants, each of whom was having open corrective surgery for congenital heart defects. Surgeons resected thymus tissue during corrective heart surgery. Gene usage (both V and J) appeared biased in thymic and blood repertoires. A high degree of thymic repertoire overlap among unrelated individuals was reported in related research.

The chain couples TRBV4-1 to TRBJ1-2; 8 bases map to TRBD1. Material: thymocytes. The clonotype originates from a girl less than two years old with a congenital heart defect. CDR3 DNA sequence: TGCGCCAGCAGCCAATCCCCGCTAAGACAGGGGCGCTATGGCTACACCTTC. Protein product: CASSQSPLRQGRYGYTF.